This T cell receptor beta chain was profiled in a study of cytomegalovirus exposure and HLA in healthy donors. In its sample, this clone was seen a few times. Trimming pared 5 bases from V and 4 bases from J, leaving 21 bases between. This CDR3 has 17 residues. Looked up from germline, CDR1 is SGHTA and CDR2 is FQGNSA. PCR involved 60 Vbeta and 13 Jbeta primers. Assay: immunoSEQ multiplex PCR; the TCRdb copy retains only in-frame clones and omits some. The sample comprises around 180,000 clones, roughly nine tenths of which are singletons, and less than 0.3% rests with the top ten. The sequence was collected from a girl less than two years old in good health and CMV-seronegative. The specimen was PBMCs. The J gene is TRBJ2-1, the V gene TRBV7-2; tentative D call: TRBD2 (7 bases). This CDR3 is CASSPIRRGGRYNEQFF. As DNA, the CDR3 is TGTGCCAGCAGCCCCATTCGCCGCGGGGGCCGATACAATGAGCAGTTCTTC. Together with reference TRBV7-2 and TRBJ2-1, the CDR3 gives the full variable domain: GAGVSQSPSNKVTEKGKDVELRCDPISGHTALYWYRQSLGQGLEFLIYFQGNSAPDKSGLPSDRFSAERTGGSVSTLTIQRTQQEDSAVYLCASSPIRRGGRYNEQFFGPGTRLTVL.